This TCR beta chain was obtained from a study of blood T cells in healthy people across ages. Whole-study results and caveats: A roughly linear age-dependent decrease characterized TCR beta diversity per million T cells.

This clonotype was observed at least ten times. Its cognate antigen is unknown. This CDR3 spans 12 amino acids. Trimming stripped 7 bases from V and 2 bases from J, with 11 bases between. CDR1 is DFQATT, CDR2 SNEGSKA, per germline (reference sequence). For the second PCR, which ran for 7 to 11 cycles, a sample-barcoded 5' primer and a J-beta primer mix were used. TCRdb fed the 5' RACE reads into MiXCR, producing one record per CDR3 protein. This sample has fewer than 800,000 distinct CDR3 sequences; about 34% occur once, and the top ten carry approximately 15%. The sample was blood. This chain connects TRBV20-1 to TRBJ1-2; D might be TRBD1 (6 bases). This TCR derives from a woman older than 75 in good health. In DNA form, the CDR3 reads TGCAGTGGTGGGGGGCGAAACTATGGCTACACCTTC. Its protein product is CSGGGRNYGYTF.